The source of this TCR beta chain is a study of tumor-infiltrating lymphocytes in primary liver carcinoma. About the study: Samples yielded about 3.65 to 7.13 million productive TCRbeta reads, similar across tissue types. Whole-study results and caveats: Samples were bulk unsorted, so CD4+ and CD8+ repertoires were not compared.

With regard to this clonotype: Its antigen is undetermined.

Germline V CDR1 and CDR2: KGHDR, SFDVKD. CDR3 length equals 16 residues. Germline trimming cut 2 bases from V and 5 bases from J; bases unmatched to any gene: 7. Unsorted whole blood yielded the blood RNA, and germline DNA was also extracted. Chronic HBV infection was present in the patients, who were treatment-naive. Collection of roughly 4 milliliters of peripheral blood took place before surgery. TCR beta cDNA was prepared out of roughly 0.5 ug total RNA by means of a constant-region primer. Three-round nested multiplex PCR performed with slightly modified ARM-PCR produced the TCR beta libraries. Each of the first two PCR rounds ran approximately 9 cycles with TRBV1-TRBV30 forward and C-beta reverse primers. TCRdb re-called the multiplex PCR reads with MiXCR, one entry per CDR3 protein. The table records about 330,000 distinct CDR3 sequences, approximately 64% of them present only once.

V usage is TRBV24-1 and J usage is TRBJ2-5; TRBD2 matches 10 bases. The sequencing input was peripheral blood. This clonotype originated in a middle-aged man with primary liver carcinoma and hepatitis B virus infection. The CDR3 sequence is CATSDSSGRAGETQYF. CDR3 DNA: TGTGCCACCAGTGATTCGAGCGGGAGGGCAGGCGAGACCCAGTACTTC.